The 11 T cell receptor beta chains given below trace back to one sample, sequenced in a study of CD4 T cell repertoires in COVID-19. TCRdb's copy holds only in-frame clones and misses some; the assay was immunoSEQ multiplex PCR. The profile covers 20,000 to 30,000 clones, with about 93% appearing a single time and 0.66% taken by the ten largest. Sequencing was done directly on freshly isolated, uncultured memory T cells. The sequencing used circulating follicular helper CD4+ T cells (cTfh) from blood, collected before the COVID-19 pandemic. These receptors were collected from a human donor who had COVID-19.

This sequence joins TRBV6-5 and TRBJ2-7; 8 bases map to TRBD2. Germline trimming cut 5 bases from V and 7 bases from J; bases unmatched to any gene: 1. CDR3 length: 11 amino acids. Germline CDR1 and CDR2: MNHEY and SVGAGI. In DNA form, the CDR3 reads TGTGCCAGCAGTCGGGAGGGAGAGCAGTACTTC. It is translated as CASSREGEQYF.

The chain combines TRBV7-8 with TRBJ2-7, with a possible D match to TRBD2 (5 bases). V was shortened by 3 bases and J by 1 base, with 10 bases between the two germline ends. CDR1 is SGHVS, CDR2 FQNEAQ, per germline. This CDR3 contains 14 residues. This CDR3 reads CASSLETGSYEQYF. Here the CDR3 DNA reads TGTGCCAGCAGCTTGGAAACGGGATCCTACGAGCAGTACTTC.

The V gene is TRBV19, the J gene TRBJ1-1, with 7 bases identical to TRBD1. The V and J ends lost 4 bases and 4 bases, in that order; junction bases with no gene match: 12. This CDR3 has 16 amino acids. Germline V gives CDR1 LNHDA, CDR2 SQIVND (reference sequence). CDR3 residues: CASSTIPGTAFTEAFF. The CDR3 DNA follows: TGTGCCAGTAGTACAATCCCGGGGACAGCCTTCACTGAAGCTTTCTTT.

The gene calls are TRBV5-6 and TRBJ2-1; no clear D. Germline CDR1 reads SGHDT; CDR2 reads YYEEEE. There are 12 residues in the CDR3. Trimming cost V 1 base and J 15 bases, with 14 bases left between them. CDR3: CASSLNTVFPFF. CDR3 DNA sequence: TGTGCCAGCAGCTTGAACACAGTTTTTCCGTTCTTC.

This clone was detected a few times. The chain has TRBV6-1 and TRBJ2-7; 8 positions match TRBD1. The CDR3 covers 14 residues. V shed 6 bases and J 4 bases; nucleotides not matched to a gene: 8. Germline lookup yields CDR1 MNHNS and CDR2 SASEGT. CDR3 residues: CASRTGQAGYEQYF. The CDR3 DNA is TGTGCCAGCAGGACGGGACAGGCGGGATACGAGCAGTACTTC.

V usage is TRBV19 and J usage is TRBJ2-7; no clear D gene. CDR1 and CDR2 from the germline V gene are LNHDA and SQIVND (reference sequence). Trimming cost V 3 bases and J 6 bases, with 12 bases left between them. CDR3 length equals 13 residues. The CDR3 spells CASSIKTFGEQYF. Written as DNA, the CDR3 is TGTGCCAGTAGTATTAAGACTTTCGGCGAGCAGTACTTC.

The genes are TRBV6-1 and TRBJ2-1, with TRBD1 identical over 8 bases. From germline, CDR1 is MNHNS and CDR2 SASEGT. Trimming at V came to 8 bases and at J to 8 bases, leaving 5 bases not matched to a gene. The CDR3 spans 12 residues. The CDR3 DNA reads as TGTGCCAGCCGGACAGGGCACCATGAGCAGTTCTTC. This translates into CASRTGHHEQFF.

The chain is built from TRBV10-3 and TRBJ1-1; 9 bases fit TRBD1. Looked up from germline, CDR1 is ENHRY and CDR2 is SYGVKD. The ends lost 11 bases at V and 4 bases at J; junction bases unmatched: 8. The CDR3 runs to 13 residues. The CDR3 nucleotides are TGTGCCTCCAAGACAGGGGGGGCCACTGAAGCTTTCTTT. Protein product: CASKTGGATEAFF.

The CDR3 DNA reads as TGTGCCACCAGCAGGGGTCAGGGGGCTGGCAATTCACCCCTCCACTTT. Its protein product is CATSRGQGAGNSPLHF. The rearrangement joins TRBV15 to TRBJ1-6, with 8 bases that match TRBD1. The germline V gene encodes CDR1 LNHNV and CDR2 YYDKDF (reference sequence). This CDR3 contains 16 residues. V lost 3 bases to trimming and J lost 7 bases; unmatched junction nucleotides: 8. The complete variable domain, with remaining parts taken from reference TRBV15 and TRBJ1-6, reads DAMVIQNPRYQVTQFGKPVTLSCSQTLNHNVMYWYQQKSSQAPKLLFHYYDKDFNNEADTPDNFQSRRPNTSFCFLDIRSPGLGDTAMYLCATSRGQGAGNSPLHFGNGTRLTVT.

The gene calls are TRBV11-2 and TRBJ2-5; 12 bases are shared with TRBD2. From germline, CDR1 is SGHAT and CDR2 FQNNGV. There are 15 residues in the CDR3. With 1 base clipped from V and 4 bases from J, the junction kept 1 base outside the gene matches. CDR3 nucleotide sequence: TGTGCCAGCAGCTTAGTGGGACTAGCGGGAGAGACCCAGTACTTC. Protein sequence: CASSLVGLAGETQYF.

The chain couples TRBV2 to TRBJ2-1; tentatively, D is TRBD1 (6 bases). Per germline, CDR1 SNHLY and CDR2 FYNNEI. The CDR3 sequence is 13 residues long. V lost 6 bases, J lost 10 bases, and 16 bases lay in between. CDR3 sequence: CASRVQGSGEQFF. The CDR3 nucleotides are TGTGCCAGCAGAGTACAGGGAAGTGGGGAGCAGTTCTTC.